The rows below give T cell receptor beta chains drawn from one sample of a study of OX40 agonist ivuxolimab in advanced cancers. Libraries were prepared by immunoSEQ multiplex PCR; TCRdb keeps only in-frame clonotypes and omits some of them. Among around 69,000 clones listed, about 88% were seen once. The sequencing here drew on CD4+ or CD8+ T cells sorted from blood, taken in a trial of the OX40 agonist ivuxolimab. Every receptor here comes from an adult with an advanced solid tumor such as melanoma, head and neck, liver or kidney cancer. The CDR3 runs from the conserved cysteine through the conserved F or W. The D gene is left open where the match is weak. The size of a clone is reported for some rows only, either as once, few or many, or as a class for expanded clones.

j_call | v_call | clone_size | d_call | cdr3_nt | cdr3_aa
TRBJ2-2 | TRBV11-3 | - | - | TGTGCCAGCAGCGACGACCCGGAGGGGGCGAACACCGGGGAGCTGTTTTTT | CASSDDPEGANTGELFF
TRBJ2-2 | TRBV21-1 | once | - | TGTGCCAGGGCGGCGAACACCGGGGAGCTGTTTTTT | CARAANTGELFF
TRBJ2-5 | TRBV18 | - | - | TGTGCCAGCTCACTCCCCTCGGGCCGCCTAGGGGAGACCCAGTACTTC | CASSLPSGRLGETQYF
TRBJ1-4 | TRBV6-1 | - | TRBD1 | TGTGCCAGCAGTGAAGCACCCCAGGGGGCAACTAATGAAAAACTGTTTTTT | CASSEAPQGATNEKLFF
TRBJ2-1 | TRBV6-6 | - | TRBD1 | TGTGCCAGCAGTTACTCGAGGACAGGGGGCAATGAGCAGTTCTTC | CASSYSRTGGNEQFF
TRBJ1-1 | TRBV6-6 | - | TRBD1 | TGTGCCAGCAGCTTACAGGGGAGGAAGTCTGAAGCTTTCTTT | CASSLQGRKSEAFF
TRBJ2-1 | TRBV9 | - | - | TGTGCCAGCAGCGTAGGGGGCAGTTTGTACAATGAGCAGTTCTTC | CASSVGGSLYNEQFF
TRBJ1-5 | TRBV6-5 | - | - | TGTGCCAGCAGACGCCGCCGGGGCGGACGGCAGCCCCAGCATTTT | CASRRRRGGRQPQHF
TRBJ1-2 | TRBV6-6 | - | - | TGTGCCAGCAGTCCTCCCGGATCGGGGCTCTATGGCTACACCTTC | CASSPPGSGLYGYTF
TRBJ2-5 | TRBV5-4 | - | - | TGTGCCAGCAGCTTGGTGGATCGGAAAGAAGAGACCCAGTACTTC | CASSLVDRKEETQYF
TRBJ2-1 | TRBV30 | few | TRBD2 | TGTGCCTGGGGAGGAGGGACTAGCGGGGGGCAGGGGCAGTTCTTC | CAWGGGTSGGQGQFF
TRBJ2-2 | TRBV23-1 | - | TRBD1 | TGCGCCAGCAGTCATTCCGGGACAGGGGTGACCGGGGAGCTGTTTTTT | CASSHSGTGVTGELFF
TRBJ1-4 | TRBV28 | - | - | TGTGCCAGCAGTCCACCGGACCTGGGAAATGAAAAACTGTTTTTT | CASSPPDLGNEKLFF
TRBJ2-2 | TRBV5-1 | - | TRBD1 | TGCGCCAGCAGCCCAAGACAGGGGGCCCCTTCGAACACCGGGGAGCTGTTTTTT | CASSPRQGAPSNTGELFF
TRBJ1-1 | TRBV15 | few | - | TGTGCCACCAGCAGAGAACGGTTCGGGGCGCCGGCTTTCTTT | CATSRERFGAPAFF
TRBJ2-3 | TRBV7-2 | - | - | TGTGCCAGCAGCTTAGTGCAGGCAGCGGGCACAGATACGCAGTATTTT | CASSLVQAAGTDTQYF
TRBJ1-2 | TRBV6-1 | - | - | TGTGCCAGCAGCCGGACTGTGGGGGGCGGCTATGGCTACACCTTC | CASSRTVGGGYGYTF
TRBJ2-6 | TRBV19 | - | - | TGTGCCAGTACCCCGCCGGGGGTAAGTGGGGCCAACGTCCTGACTTTC | CASTPPGVSGANVLTF
TRBJ2-1 | TRBV18 | - | TRBD1 | TGTGCCAGCTCTCCCGGGACAGACAATGAGCAGTTCTTC | CASSPGTDNEQFF
TRBJ2-2 | TRBV5-8 | once | - | TGTGCCAGCAGCCTTCAGACGAACACCGGGGAGCTGTTTTTT | CASSLQTNTGELFF
TRBJ1-5 | TRBV7-2 | few | - | TGTGCCAGCAGCCCAGACTACAATCAGCCCCAGCATTTT | CASSPDYNQPQHF
TRBJ1-1 | TRBV10-3 | - | - | TGTGCCATCAGTGATGGGACCGGGATTAATACTGAAGCTTTCTTT | CAISDGTGINTEAFF
TRBJ1-1 | TRBV5-1 | - | - | TGCGCCAGCAGGGGGGCGGCAGCTAACACTGAAGCTTTCTTT | CASRGAAANTEAFF
TRBJ2-1 | TRBV4-3 | few | - | TGCGCCAGCAGCCAAGATGGTACCCCCAATGAGCAGTTCTTC | CASSQDGTPNEQFF
TRBJ2-5 | TRBV29-1 | - | - | TGCAGCGTTGGCAAGGAGACCCAGTACTTC | CSVGKETQYF
TRBJ1-2 | TRBV4-1 | - | - | TGCGCCAGCAGCCAAGAGGAGGGCCCCTATGGCTACACCTTC | CASSQEEGPYGYTF
TRBJ1-1 | TRBV6-1 | - | - | TGTGCCACCACCGACATGAACACTGAAGCTTTCTTT | CATTDMNTEAFF
TRBJ1-1 | TRBV6-4 | - | TRBD1 | TGTGCCAGCAGTGAGTCCCACATGCGTCGACAGGGAACTTGGAGGCCTGAAGCTTTCTTT | CASSESHMRRQGTWRPEAFF
TRBJ2-7 | TRBV7-9 | - | - | TGTGCCAGCAGCACCCAACAGGGTGGCGAGCAGTACTTC | CASSTQQGGEQYF
TRBJ1-1 | TRBV4-3 | - | - | TGCGCCAGCAGCCAGGACCCCAGTCCCAGCAGTGAAGCTTTCTTT | CASSQDPSPSSEAFF
TRBJ2-2 | TRBV7-8 | - | TRBD1 | TGTGCCAGCAGCCTGGGACAGGGGAACACCGGGGAGCTGTTTTTT | CASSLGQGNTGELFF
TRBJ2-1 | TRBV25-1 | - | - | TGTGCCAGTGGGAACAGGGTTGGCAATGAGCAGTTCTTC | CASGNRVGNEQFF
TRBJ2-3 | TRBV28 | - | - | TGTGCCAGCAGCTCTCCCGGGACCTCTAGCACAGATACGCAGTATTTT | CASSSPGTSSTDTQYF
TRBJ2-2 | TRBV6-5 | - | - | TGTGCCAGCAGTTACTCGAGTGGAGGGGGGACCGGGGAGCTGTTTTTT | CASSYSSGGGTGELFF
TRBJ2-7 | TRBV4-3 | - | - | TGCGCCAGCAGCCAAGATCGGGTCGGGGGCGAGCAGTACTTC | CASSQDRVGGEQYF
TRBJ2-1 | TRBV7-2 | - | - | TGTGCCAGCAGCTCCGAGGTGGGATCCTACAATGAGCAGTTCTTC | CASSSEVGSYNEQFF
TRBJ2-3 | TRBV6-6 | - | TRBD1 | TGTGCCAGCAGACCCCCAGGGGGCAGAGCAGATACGCAGTATTTT | CASRPPGGRADTQYF
TRBJ1-4 | TRBV28 | - | - | TGTGCCAGCAGTTTAAGCGGGGACACTAATGAAAAACTGTTTTTT | CASSLSGDTNEKLFF